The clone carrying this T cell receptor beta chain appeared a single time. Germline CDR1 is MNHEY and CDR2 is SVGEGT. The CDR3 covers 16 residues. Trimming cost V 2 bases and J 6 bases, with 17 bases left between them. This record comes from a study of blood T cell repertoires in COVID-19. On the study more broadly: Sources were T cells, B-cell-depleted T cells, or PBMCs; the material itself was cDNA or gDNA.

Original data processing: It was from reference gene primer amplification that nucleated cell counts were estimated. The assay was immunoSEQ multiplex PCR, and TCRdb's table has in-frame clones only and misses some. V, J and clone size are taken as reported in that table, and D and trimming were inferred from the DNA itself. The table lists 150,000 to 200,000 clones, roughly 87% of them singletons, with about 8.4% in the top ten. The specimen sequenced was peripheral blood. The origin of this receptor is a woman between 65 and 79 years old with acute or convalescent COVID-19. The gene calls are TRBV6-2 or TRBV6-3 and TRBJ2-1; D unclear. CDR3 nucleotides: TGTGCCAGCAGTTACCGCGCAATTCCCCGCCCCAATGAGCAGTTCTTC. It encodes CASSYRAIPRPNEQFF.